A single sample gave rise to the 19 T cell receptor beta chains below, sequenced in a study of T cell repertoires in cytomegalovirus infection. A single record per CDR3 protein comes from TCRdb applying MiXCR to the reads. The sample lists about 310,000 distinct CDR3 sequences; roughly 16% were seen once. The sequencing sample was made of PBMCs. The receptors shown here come from a human donor in good health (CMV status not recorded). Some clones in this sample may be carry-over from other donors' samples.

This clonotype was seen ten or more times. The chain uses TRBV7-6 and TRBJ1-1; tentatively, D is TRBD1 (5 bases). The CDR3 covers 16 residues. The V end lost 4 bases, the J end lost 3 bases, and 18 bases lay between the germline ends. Per the germline V gene, CDR1 is SGHVS and CDR2 is FNYEAQ. CDR3 sequence: CASSSMSGLADTEAFF. The DNA of the CDR3 is TGTGCCAGCAGCTCTATGTCGGGGCTGGCTGACACTGAAGCTTTCTTT.

This clonotype showed up many times. This rearrangement joins TRBV12-3 or TRBV12-4 to TRBJ2-2, with D unclear. The CDR3 extends over 12 amino acids. V lost 3 bases to trimming and J lost 7 bases, with 6 bases between them. The CDR3 DNA follows: TGTGCCAGCAGTTTTCAGGTCGGGGAGCTGTTTTTT. It specifies CASSFQVGELFF.

This sequence joins TRBV18 and TRBJ1-5; 7 bases are shared with TRBD1. V dropped 4 bases and J dropped 7; count of bases not matched to a gene: 7. CDR3 length: 14 residues. The germline V gene has CDR1 KGHSH and CDR2 LQKENI. The CDR3 DNA reads TGTGCCAGCTCACGAACAGGGGTAAACCAGCCCCAGCATTTT. As protein: CASSRTGVNQPQHF.

This chain connects TRBV5-6 to TRBJ2-7; TRBD1 matches at 9 bases. CDR3 length equals 15 residues. V shed 5 bases, J shed 0 bases, and the junction held 6 bases outside the gene matches. The germline V gene encodes CDR1 SGHDT and CDR2 YYEEEE. CDR3 nucleotide sequence: TGTGCCAGCAGTTACGTGGACAGGGGCTCCTACGAGCAGTACTTC. Its translation is CASSYVDRGSYEQYF.

This sequence joins TRBV12-3 or TRBV12-4 and TRBJ1-4, with no clear D. This CDR3 has 16 residues. Trimming pared 5 bases from V and 4 bases from J, leaving 17 bases between. The CDR3: CASSPRYGSFNEKLFF. CDR3 sequence (DNA): TGTGCCAGCAGTCCTCGGTACGGCAGTTTTAATGAAAAACTGTTTTTT.

There are many counts of this clonotype. The chain joins TRBV7-2 to TRBJ2-5, with TRBD2 matching 10 bases. CDR1 and CDR2 from the germline V gene are SGHTA and FQGNSA. This CDR3 contains 16 residues. J was trimmed by 2 bases and V by 5 bases; bases with no gene match: 8. CDR3 sequence: CASSPTSGAPQETQYF. Here the CDR3 DNA reads TGTGCCAGCAGCCCAACTAGCGGGGCCCCACAAGAGACCCAGTACTTC.

This rearrangement joins TRBV4-1 to TRBJ1-3; the D is unclear. The CDR3 contains 15 residues. The V end lost 3 bases, the J end lost 0 bases, and 9 bases lay between the germline ends. The germline CDR1 and CDR2 sequences are MGHRA and YSYEKL. In DNA, the CDR3 is TGCGCCAGCAGCCAGCTAGCATACTCTGGAAACACCATATATTTT. Amino acid sequence: CASSQLAYSGNTIYF.

In this sample, this clonotype turned up many times. The chain recombines TRBV28 with TRBJ1-5; no firm D call. Per germline, CDR1 MDHEN and CDR2 SYDVKM. Trimming cost V 5 bases and J 4 bases, with 6 bases left between them. This CDR3 is built from 12 residues. CDR3 region: CASSVPNQPQHF. The DNA for the CDR3 is TGTGCCAGCAGTGTTCCGAATCAGCCCCAGCATTTT.

This clonotype was counted between two and nine times. V and J are TRBV28 and TRBJ1-2, with 9 bases aligning to TRBD1. The ends lost 5 bases at V and 6 bases at J; junction bases unmatched: 19. The CDR3 contains 18 residues. Germline CDR1 and CDR2: MDHEN and SYDVKM. In DNA, the CDR3 is TGTGCCAGCAGTAGTAAAGCCGGGACAGGGTGGCGGAAGGATGGCTACACCTTC. Translation gives CASSSKAGTGWRKDGYTF.

The V and J genes are TRBV20-1 and TRBJ2-5; 10 positions match TRBD2. The CDR3 is 15 residues long. Germline trimming cut 1 base from V and 5 bases from J; bases unmatched to any gene: 7. The germline gives CDR1 DFQATT, CDR2 SNEGSKA (reference sequence). CDR3 sequence reads: CSARVLAGAGETQYF. The DNA of the CDR3 is TGCAGTGCTAGAGTTCTAGCGGGGGCGGGGGAGACCCAGTACTTC.

The chain combines TRBV7-2 with TRBJ1-4, with a tentative D call TRBD1 (5 bases). V was shortened by 6 bases and J by 5 bases, with 13 bases between the two germline ends. This CDR3 comprises 14 residues. CDR1 and CDR2 from the germline V gene are SGHTA and FQGNSA. As DNA, the CDR3 is TGTGCCAGCAGTTCCCTGACAGAGAATGAAAAACTGTTTTTT. Protein: CASSSLTENEKLFF.

This chain links TRBV20-1 with TRBJ2-5, with 9 bases fitting TRBD2. Germline trimming cut 0 bases from V and 5 bases from J; bases unmatched to any gene: 4. The length of the CDR3 is 14 residues. Germline lookup yields CDR1 DFQATT and CDR2 SNEGSKA (reference sequence). The CDR3 nucleotides read TGCAGTGCTAGAGACGCGGGGGGGCCGGAGACCCAGTACTTC. Translation gives CSARDAGGPETQYF.

The chain uses TRBV20-1 and TRBJ2-3, with D maybe TRBD2 (7 bases). The CDR3 covers 19 residues. The germline gives CDR1 DFQATT, CDR2 SNEGSKA (reference sequence). The ends were cut back, 0 bases at V and 1 base at J, with 23 bases in the middle. The CDR3 reads CSARDPAGAGGQGTDTQYF. Written as DNA, the CDR3 is TGCAGTGCTAGAGATCCGGCGGGGGCCGGAGGTCAGGGCACAGATACGCAGTATTTT.

This chain joins TRBV13 and TRBJ2-7; 9 positions match TRBD2. In germline, CDR1 is PRHDT, CDR2 FYEKMQ (reference sequence). V shed 0 bases, J shed 3 bases, and the junction held 6 bases outside the gene matches. The CDR3 is made up of 16 amino acids. The CDR3 DNA reads TGTGCCAGCAGCTTAGGGGAAGCGGGGGGATTCTACGAGCAGTACTTC. It is translated as CASSLGEAGGFYEQYF.

This clonotype has just a few counts. The chain combines TRBV6-5 with TRBJ2-7; D uncertain. Trimming removed 4 bases from V and 1 base from J, with 11 bases in between. This CDR3 is 14 amino acids long. The germline V gene encodes CDR1 MNHEY and CDR2 SVGAGI. This CDR3 is CASSSVAGSYEQYF. In DNA, the CDR3 is TGTGCCAGCAGTTCCGTAGCCGGGTCCTACGAGCAGTACTTC.

This sequence joins TRBV2 and TRBJ2-2; D remains ambiguous. From germline, CDR1 is SNHLY and CDR2 FYNNEI. V shed 4 bases and J shed 1 base, with 7 bases lying between them. The CDR3 sequence is 14 residues long. The CDR3 here is CASSGTENTGELFF. CDR3 nucleotide sequence: TGTGCCAGCAGTGGCACAGAGAACACCGGGGAGCTGTTTTTT.

In this sample, this clonotype turned up a few times. This rearrangement joins TRBV29-1 to TRBJ1-1; a weak D match, TRBD1 (6 bases). Germline V gene lookup returns CDR1 SQVTM and CDR2 ANQGSEA. V was trimmed by 6 bases and J by 1 base, leaving 12 bases between them. The CDR3 extends over 13 amino acids. Here the CDR3 DNA reads TGCAGCGTGATACGGACAGAGAACACTGAAGCTTTCTTT. As protein: CSVIRTENTEAFF.

The gene calls are TRBV29-1 and TRBJ2-5; 9 nucleotides agree with TRBD1. CDR3 length equals 16 residues. Unmatched junction bases numbered 11, after V lost 2 bases and J lost 4 bases. Germline values: CDR1 SQVTM, CDR2 ANQGSEA. This CDR3 reads CSVEHRTGALGETQYF. As DNA, the CDR3 is TGCAGCGTTGAACATCGGACAGGGGCCCTGGGAGAGACCCAGTACTTC.

This clonotype showed up many times. The rearrangement links TRBV7-2 to TRBJ2-7, with a weak D call TRBD2 (6 bases). From germline, CDR1 is SGHTA and CDR2 FQGNSA. Trimming stripped 6 bases from V and 0 bases from J, with 12 bases between. The CDR3 extends over 14 amino acids. CDR3 loop: CASRIGGSSYEQYF. CDR3 DNA: TGTGCCAGCAGAATTGGGGGGTCCTCCTACGAGCAGTACTTC.